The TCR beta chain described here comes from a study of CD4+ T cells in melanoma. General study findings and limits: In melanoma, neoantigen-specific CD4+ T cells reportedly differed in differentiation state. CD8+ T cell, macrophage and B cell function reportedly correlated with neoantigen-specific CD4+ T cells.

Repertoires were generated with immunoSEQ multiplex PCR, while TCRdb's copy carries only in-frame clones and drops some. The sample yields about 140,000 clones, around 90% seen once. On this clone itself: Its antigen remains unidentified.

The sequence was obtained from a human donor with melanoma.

The CDR3, as DNA: TGTGCCAGCAGCCGATCACGAGATGATACGCAGTATTTT. Amino acid sequence: CASSRSRDDTQYF. This chain links TRBV27 with TRBJ2-3; D not resolved. This CDR3 contains 13 residues. Germline CDR1 reads MNHEY; CDR2 reads SMNVEV (reference sequence). Trimming removed 6 bases from V and 6 bases from J, with 13 bases in between.